This T cell receptor (beta chain) was found in a study of STAT5B mutations in CD4+ large granular lymphocyte leukemia. About the research overall: The CDR3 'QG' motif was associated with a particular HLA allele among healthy donors.

Only one count was recorded for this clone. No antigen is known for it. The V and J ends lost 2 bases and 10 bases respectively, with 9 bases between them. Germline CDR1 reads MNHNY; CDR2 reads SVGAGI (reference sequence). CDR3 length equals 13 residues. Source study methods: A productive frequency of 2.59 x 10-5 was the lowest detectable. Using immunoSEQ multiplex PCR, the repertoire was profiled, and TCRdb retains in-frame clones only, with some absent. V, J and clone size derive from that table, while D and trimming were established from the DNA sequence. The table lists tens of thousands of clones, roughly 74% of them singletons. Findings of the study overall: No patients shared main leukemic clonotypes, though less than 30% appeared at low frequency elsewhere. Compared with healthy controls (2/35), patient top clones favored TRBV06 (8/27).

This TCR derives from a human donor in good health. Sequenced material: CD4+ T cells from blood buffy coats. The rearrangement joins TRBV6-6 to TRBJ1-6; D remains ambiguous. CDR3 nucleotides: TGTGCCAGCAGTTACATCATCGCGTCACCCCTCCACTTT. This codes for CASSYIIASPLHF.